The next 22 T cell receptor beta chains were all read from a single sample in a study of shared clonotypes between healthy human individuals. Sequencing was performed with immunoSEQ multiplex PCR; in TCRdb, only in-frame clones are kept and a portion is missing. The sample lists around 940,000 clones; more than 75% were seen once. The sample taken for sequencing was memory CD4+ T cells sorted from blood. As to subset: CD45RA-negative fraction. These TCRs come from a man aged 18 to 30 in good health.

With regard to this clone: Other nucleotide sequences in the sample specify the same CDR3. The V call is TRBV28, the J call TRBJ1-2; D unclear. This CDR3 contains 13 residues. The ends were cut back, 3 bases at V and 3 bases at J, with 8 bases in the middle. Germline assignment: CDR1 MDHEN and CDR2 SYDVKM. In nucleotides, the CDR3 is TGTGCCAGCAGTTTGCAGAGGGACTATGGCTACACCTTC. Its translation is CASSLQRDYGYTF.

The chain employs TRBV2 and TRBJ1-2, with TRBD1 identical over 7 bases. The CDR3 loop spans 12 amino acids. Unmatched junction bases numbered 9, after V lost 6 bases and J lost 11 bases. Germline CDR1 reads SNHLY; CDR2 reads FYNNEI. The CDR3 DNA reads as TGTGCCAGCAGCAGATCTACAGGGGCATACACCTTC. It translates to CASSRSTGAYTF.

Here the CDR3 DNA reads TGCGCCAGCCGTCCTGGAGCGGCTGGGGCCAACGTCCTGACTTTC. Translation: CASRPGAAGANVLTF. The chain joins TRBV5-1 to TRBJ2-6; the D gene is possibly TRBD2 (5 bases). Germline CDR1 SGHRS, CDR2 YFSETQ. V was cut by 7 bases and J by 2 bases, with 13 bases left in between. The CDR3 consists of 15 residues.

The chain links TRBV6-5 to TRBJ1-6; 9 nucleotides match TRBD1. CDR3 length equals 14 residues. The trim removed 6 bases at V and 9 bases at J, leaving 6 bases unmatched. The germline V gene encodes CDR1 MNHEY and CDR2 SVGAGI. Here the CDR3 reads CASRLDRGGSPLHF. CDR3 DNA sequence: TGTGCCAGCAGACTGGACAGGGGAGGTTCACCCCTCCACTTT.

The V gene is TRBV7-2, the J gene TRBJ1-1; no firm D call. Germline-derived CDR1 and CDR2 are SGHTA and FQGNSA. Trimming removed 5 bases at V and 3 bases at J, with 16 bases between. The CDR3 runs to 15 residues. For the CDR3, the DNA is TGTGCCAGCAGCGGAGACCCGTTCTGGGACACTGAAGCTTTCTTT. Its translation is CASSGDPFWDTEAFF.

The chain joins TRBV5-1 to TRBJ2-5; D not resolved. The CDR3 loop spans 14 amino acids. Between the trimmed V and J ends, which lost 4 bases and 2 bases, there was a span of 12 bases. The germline V gene encodes CDR1 SGHRS and CDR2 YFSETQ. The CDR3 DNA reads TGCGCCAGCAGCCGTGCCTCGGATCAAGAGACCCAGTACTTC. Its protein is CASSRASDQETQYF.

The chain couples TRBV10-2 to TRBJ1-5, with D unclear. This CDR3 is 13 amino acids long. The germline V gene encodes CDR1 WSHSY and CDR2 SAAADI. The V end was cut by 7 bases, the J end by 5 bases, with 12 bases between. The CDR3 sequence: CASKADEYQPQHF. Written as DNA, the CDR3 is TGCGCCAGCAAGGCAGACGAATATCAGCCCCAGCATTTT.

This clone was observed a single time. This rearrangement joins TRBV29-1 to TRBJ2-2; weak D call: TRBD2 (5 bases). V was clipped by 6 bases and J by 1 base, with 9 bases between them. The CDR3 runs 13 residues. Germline CDR1 reads SQVTM; CDR2 reads ANQGSEA. The CDR3 region has the DNA TGCAGCGTACGTGGAGGGAACACCGGGGAGCTGTTTTTT. The encoded protein is CSVRGGNTGELFF.

Regarding this clone: With a much larger clone just one base away, this may be a read error. The chain carries TRBV27 and TRBJ2-5; D unclear. CDR3 length equals 11 residues. The ends were cut back, 4 bases at V and 3 bases at J, with 3 bases in the middle. Per germline, CDR1 MNHEY and CDR2 SMNVEV (reference sequence). CDR3 protein: CASSSEETQYF. The CDR3 nucleotides read TGTGCCAGCAGTTCCGAAGAGACCCAGTACTTC.

In its sample, this clone was seen many times. The V and J genes are TRBV6-6 and TRBJ1-6; TRBD1 matches at 8 bases. The CDR3 is made up of 14 amino acids. From germline, CDR1 is MNHNY and CDR2 SVGAGI (reference sequence). Trimming cost V 6 bases and J 5 bases; bases outside gene matches: 3. The CDR3 region has the DNA TGTGCCAGCAGCCCGGGACAGGATAATTCACCCCTCCACTTT. Its protein product is CASSPGQDNSPLHF.

This clone showed up just once. The V gene is TRBV5-5, the J gene TRBJ2-6; D unclear. Germline lookup yields CDR1 SGHKS and CDR2 YYEKEE (reference sequence). The ends were cut back, 7 bases at V and 5 bases at J, with 13 bases in the middle. CDR3 length: 14 amino acids. The CDR3 sequence is CASLAQSRANVLTF. The CDR3 nucleotides read TGTGCCAGCCTCGCACAAAGCCGGGCCAACGTCCTGACTTTC.

The count of this clone is one. This sequence joins TRBV7-2 and TRBJ1-2, with a possible D match to TRBD1 (5 bases). V lost 3 bases, J lost 5 bases, and 7 bases lay in between. Germline V CDR1 and CDR2: SGHTA, FQGNSA. The CDR3 sequence is 12 residues long. The CDR3 sequence is CASSFSGYGYTF. CDR3 nucleotides: TGTGCCAGCAGCTTTTCAGGGTATGGCTACACCTTC.

The J gene is TRBJ1-1, the V gene TRBV5-1; unclear D gene. V was pared by 3 bases and J by 0 bases, with 9 bases between. Germline V gives CDR1 SGHRS, CDR2 YFSETQ. CDR3 size: 14 residues. Here the CDR3 reads CASSSERLNTEAFF. The CDR3 nucleotides read TGCGCCAGCAGCTCGGAGAGGCTGAACACTGAAGCTTTCTTT.

Comments on this clone: At one end, the junction sequence differs from germline, possibly due to a read error. Other DNA sequences within the sample encode an identical CDR3. V usage is TRBV5-8 and J usage is TRBJ1-2, with a weak D call TRBD1 (5 bases). Germline loops: CDR1 SGHTS, CDR2 YDEGEE. The CDR3 contains 16 residues. CDR3 nucleotide sequence: TGTGCCAGCAGCTTGGAGGCCAGGGTCAACCCCAATGGCTATACCTTC. Translating it yields CASSLEARVNPNGYTF.

The J gene is TRBJ2-3, the V gene TRBV7-2, with 7 bases matching TRBD1. The ends lost 3 bases at V and 6 bases at J; junction bases unmatched: 0. Germline CDR1 and CDR2: SGHTA and FQGNSA. The CDR3 is 12 residues long. This CDR3 is CASSFRGDTQYF. CDR3 in DNA: TGTGCCAGCAGCTTCAGGGGGGATACGCAGTATTTT.

Points on this clone: Other DNA variants within this sample encode the same CDR3. This chain joins TRBV18 and TRBJ2-5; D gene uncertain. This CDR3 region has 13 residues. Germline values: CDR1 KGHSH, CDR2 LQKENI. Deletions cut 3 bases from V and 2 bases from J, with 7 bases between. CDR3 nucleotides: TGTGCCAGCTCACCCAACTCTCAAGAGACCCAGTACTTC. As protein: CASSPNSQETQYF.

The genes are TRBV7-3 and TRBJ2-7; D uncertain. Germline V CDR1 and CDR2: SGHTA, FQGTGA. V was cut by 4 bases and J by 5 bases, with 12 bases left in between. The CDR3 covers 13 residues. CDR3 nucleotides: TGTGCCAGCAGCTCGCGTCCTTTCGACGAGCAGTACTTC. Residues: CASSSRPFDEQYF.

The V gene is TRBV18, the J gene TRBJ1-3, with TRBD1 matching over 8 bases. J lost 0 bases, V lost 5 bases, and 9 bases had no gene match. Germline V gives CDR1 KGHSH, CDR2 LQKENI. This CDR3 spans 17 amino acids. CDR3 loop: CASSVLDRVSSGNTIYF. CDR3 nucleotide sequence: TGTGCCAGCTCAGTTTTGGACAGGGTGAGCTCTGGAAACACCATATATTTT.

This chain's CDR3 is CASSLQQGSSYNEQFF. The DNA of the CDR3 is TGCGCCAGCAGCTTACAACAGGGCAGCTCCTACAATGAGCAGTTCTTC. This chain uses TRBV5-1 with TRBJ2-1; perhaps TRBD1 as D (6 bases). V lost 2 bases, J lost 0 bases, and 12 bases lay in between. The CDR3 consists of 16 residues. In germline, CDR1 is SGHRS, CDR2 YFSETQ.

The chain is built from TRBV6-4 and TRBJ2-1, with D perhaps TRBD2 (6 bases). The CDR3 has 14 residues. V shed 3 bases and J shed 10 bases, with 16 bases lying between them. The germline CDR1 and CDR2 sequences are MRHNA and SNTAGT. CDR3: CASSDYGQTREQFF. The CDR3 region has the DNA TGTGCCAGCAGTGATTATGGGCAGACTAGGGAGCAGTTCTTC.

This chain uses TRBV4-1 with TRBJ2-2; D not certain. V gave up 1 base and J gave up 6 bases, with 6 bases separating them. Germline CDR1 and CDR2: MGHRA and YSYEKL. The CDR3 covers 13 residues. The CDR3 protein is CASSQVRAGELFF. CDR3 nucleotides: TGCGCCAGCAGCCAAGTAAGGGCCGGGGAGCTGTTTTTT.

The CDR3 protein is CAWSRDLSSYNEQFF. The CDR3 nucleotides read TGTGCCTGGAGTCGGGACCTAAGCTCCTACAATGAGCAGTTCTTC. The rearrangement joins TRBV30 to TRBJ2-1; tentatively, D is TRBD1 or TRBD2 (5 bases each). V lost 2 bases and J lost 0, with 11 bases in between. The germline V gene encodes CDR1 GTSNPN and CDR2 SVGIG (reference sequence). CDR3 size: 15 residues. The full variable domain, in which reference TRBV30 and TRBJ2-1 provide the parts outside the CDR3, is SQTIHQWPATLVQPVGSPLSLECTVEGTSNPNLYWYRQAAGRGLQLLFYSVGIGQISSEVPQNLSASRPQDRQFILSSKKLLLSDSGFYLCAWSRDLSSYNEQFFGPGTRLTVL.